One and the same sample provided the 21 T cell receptor beta chains below, sequenced in a study. TCRdb itself ran the RT-PCR reads through MiXCR, one entry per CDR3 protein. The table includes almost 700,000 distinct CDR3 sequences, 14% detected once. The material sequenced was memory CD4+ T cells from blood. The receptors shown here come from a female donor in good health, serving as a healthy control.

This clonotype showed up just a few times. The rearrangement uses TRBV6-2 or TRBV6-3 and TRBJ1-5; D is uncertain. CDR1 and CDR2 from the germline V gene are MNHEY and SVGEGT. The V gene lost 6 bases and the J gene lost 2 bases, with 14 bases spanning the gap. The CDR3 length is 15 residues. The CDR3, as DNA: TGTGCCAGCAGATCGGACCCGGCGGGCAATCAGCCCCAGCATTTT. As protein: CASRSDPAGNQPQHF.

This clonotype was observed a few times. The genes are TRBV7-2 and TRBJ2-5, with TRBD2 matching 7 bases. Germline values: CDR1 SGHTA, CDR2 FQGNSA. The ends lost 5 bases at V and 3 bases at J; junction bases unmatched: 6. The CDR3 is made up of 14 amino acids. CDR3 protein: CASSPSAGEETQYF. Here the CDR3 DNA reads TGTGCCAGCAGCCCCTCGGCGGGGGAAGAGACCCAGTACTTC.

This clonotype was seen a handful of times. V usage is TRBV5-6 and J usage is TRBJ2-5, with a possible D match to TRBD1 (6 bases). Germline CDR1 is SGHDT and CDR2 is YYEEEE. The CDR3 loop spans 16 amino acids. Trimming pared 2 bases from V and 5 bases from J, leaving 19 bases between. CDR3 amino acids: CASSFKSTGFRETQYF. CDR3 nucleotides: TGTGCCAGCAGCTTTAAGAGTACAGGGTTTAGGGAGACCCAGTACTTC. Looking up the rest from reference TRBV5-6 and TRBJ2-5 gives the full variable domain: DAGVTQSPTHLIKTRGQQVTLRCSPKSGHDTVSWYQQALGQGPQFIFQYYEEEERQRGNFPDRFSGHQFPNYSSELNVNALLLGDSALYLCASSFKSTGFRETQYFGPGTRLLVL.

J is TRBJ1-1 and V is TRBV6-4; 7 bases are shared with TRBD1. Germline V gene data show CDR1 as MRHNA and CDR2 as SNTAGT. After removal of 2 bases from V and 11 bases from J, the junction contained 5 bases not matched to a gene. This CDR3 comprises 12 residues. The CDR3 here is CASSDHRGRAFF. The CDR3, as DNA: TGTGCCAGCAGTGACCACAGGGGAAGGGCTTTCTTT.

V usage is TRBV5-6 and J usage is TRBJ2-2; the D is unclear. Germline lookup yields CDR1 SGHDT and CDR2 YYEEEE. The CDR3 totals 14 residues. The V and J ends lost 2 bases and 5 bases respectively, with 10 bases between them. This CDR3 is CASSLGRPTGELFF. For the CDR3, the DNA is TGTGCCAGCAGCTTAGGCAGACCTACCGGGGAGCTGTTTTTT.

This clonotype was seen a few times. The chain carries TRBV4-3 and TRBJ2-5, with a weak D call TRBD2 (6 bases). Trimming cost V 5 bases and J 1 base, with 14 bases left between them. The V gene's germline CDR1 is LGHNA and CDR2 YSLEER. The CDR3 spans 15 residues. The CDR3 DNA reads as TGCGCCAGCAGCTTGGGACTGCGGATCCAAGAGACCCAGTACTTC. Amino acid sequence: CASSLGLRIQETQYF.

In this sample, this clonotype turned up a few times. The rearrangement joins TRBV4-3 to TRBJ1-2; D is perhaps TRBD1 (5 bases). This CDR3 is built from 13 residues. The germline CDR1 and CDR2 sequences are LGHNA and YSLEER. Trimming removed 3 bases from V and 4 bases from J, with 9 bases in between. CDR3 region: CASSHPGTYGYTF. CDR3 DNA: TGCGCCAGCAGCCACCCGGGGACCTATGGCTACACCTTC.

This rearrangement joins TRBV5-1 to TRBJ2-1; TRBD2 matches at 8 bases. This CDR3 contains 14 residues. J was trimmed by 5 bases and V by 3 bases; bases with no gene match: 4. The V gene's germline CDR1 is SGHRS and CDR2 YFSETQ. CDR3 nucleotide sequence: TGCGCCAGCAGCTGGGGGACTAGAAACAATGAGCAGTTCTTC. Its protein product is CASSWGTRNNEQFF.

This clonotype was recorded at least ten times. The V gene is TRBV7-2, the J gene TRBJ2-5, with 14 bases that match TRBD2. CDR3 length: 17 residues. Germline assignment: CDR1 SGHTA and CDR2 FQGNSA. With 5 bases clipped from V and 5 bases from J, the junction kept 10 bases outside the gene matches. The CDR3 DNA reads as TGTGCCAGCAGCAGAGCGCCGGGACTAGCGGGAGATGAGACCCAGTACTTC. Residues: CASSRAPGLAGDETQYF.

This clonotype was seen only a few times. The chain uses TRBV6-2 or TRBV6-3 and TRBJ1-1; 7 nucleotides match TRBD1. CDR3 size: 16 residues. Germline V gene sequence: CDR1 MNHEY, CDR2 SVGEGT. After removal of 2 bases from V and 7 bases from J, the junction contained 13 bases not matched to a gene. CDR3 nucleotides: TGTGCCAGCAGTTACCGACCCGACAGGGATAACGGTGAAGCTTTCTTT. Translating gives CASSYRPDRDNGEAFF.

This clonotype showed up many times. This chain joins TRBV9 and TRBJ2-3; the D gene is possibly TRBD2 (6 bases). The CDR3 spans 16 residues. The germline V gene encodes CDR1 SGDLS and CDR2 YYNGEE. The V gene lost 4 bases and the J gene lost 5 bases, with 20 bases spanning the gap. The CDR3 DNA reads TGTGCCAGCAGCCCCAACTTGGAGGGTCCGGGAGATACGCAGTATTTT. It specifies CASSPNLEGPGDTQYF. The entire variable domain, with the rest obtained from reference TRBV9 and TRBJ2-3, is as follows: DSGVTQTPKHLITATGQRVTLRCSPRSGDLSVYWYQQSLDQGLQFLIQYYNGEERAKGNILERFSAQQFPDLHSELNLSSLELGDSALYFCASSPNLEGPGDTQYFGPGTRLTVL.

A few counts support this clonotype. The chain links TRBV27 to TRBJ2-7; TRBD2 might be the D (5 bases). Per the germline V gene, CDR1 is MNHEY and CDR2 is SMNVEV (reference sequence). The V and J ends lost 2 bases and 0 bases respectively, with 11 bases between them. The CDR3 extends over 15 amino acids. The CDR3 here is CASSLLSGSSYEQYF. The CDR3 DNA is TGTGCCAGCAGTTTACTATCGGGGAGCTCCTACGAGCAGTACTTC.

The chain uses TRBV7-3 and TRBJ2-6, with 7 bases matching TRBD1. The CDR3 covers 16 residues. Per germline, CDR1 SGHTA and CDR2 FQGTGA. V dropped 8 bases and J dropped 0; count of bases not matched to a gene: 7. CDR3 bases: TGTGCCAGCTCTCGGACAGGCCTCTCTGGGGCCAACGTCCTGACTTTC. Amino acid sequence: CASSRTGLSGANVLTF.

This clonotype was found many times. The chain couples TRBV20-1 to TRBJ2-3, with TRBD1 identical over 8 bases. J gave up 3 bases and V 3 bases, and 11 bases lay outside the gene matches. CDR1 and CDR2 from the germline V gene are DFQATT and SNEGSKA (reference sequence). The length of the CDR3 is 16 residues. CDR3 sequence (DNA): TGCAGTGCTAGGGGAATGACAGGGGCGAAAACAGATACGCAGTATTTT. This sequence encodes CSARGMTGAKTDTQYF.

This clonotype came up many times. J is TRBJ2-5 and V is TRBV7-2; D gene unclear. CDR3 size: 14 residues. V shed 6 bases and J shed 3 bases, with 14 bases lying between them. Germline CDR1 is SGHTA and CDR2 is FQGNSA. The CDR3 coding sequence is TGTGCCAGCAGTCCCTCTCCAGAGAAAGAGACCCAGTACTTC. Its translation is CASSPSPEKETQYF.

In its sample, this clonotype was seen many times. The gene calls are TRBV5-1 and TRBJ1-2; TRBD1 aligns across 8 bases. Trimming took 1 base from V and 2 from J; bases not matched to a gene: 1. CDR1 and CDR2 from the germline V gene are SGHRS and YFSETQ. This CDR3 has 14 residues. The CDR3 is CASSLRQGNYGYTF. The CDR3 DNA is TGCGCCAGCAGCTTGCGACAGGGGAACTATGGCTACACCTTC. Looking up the rest from reference TRBV5-1 and TRBJ1-2 gives the full variable domain: KAGVTQTPRYLIKTRGQQVTLSCSPISGHRSVSWYQQTPGQGLQFLFEYFSETQRNKGNFPGRFSGRQFSNSRSEMNVSTLELGDSALYLCASSLRQGNYGYTFGSGTRLTVV.

The chain links TRBV24-1 to TRBJ2-1; TRBD2 matches at 8 bases. CDR3 size: 16 residues. CDR1 is KGHDR and CDR2 is SFDVKD in the germline V gene. V lost 1 base to trimming and J lost 7 bases; unmatched junction nucleotides: 8. In nucleotides, the CDR3 is TGTGCCACCAGTGATTTTGGAGCGGGAGTGGCTAATGAGCAGTTCTTC. The encoded protein is CATSDFGAGVANEQFF.

The rearrangement joins TRBV12-3 or TRBV12-4 to TRBJ1-2; D uncertain. CDR3 length equals 13 residues. V was clipped by 6 bases and J by 3 bases, with 11 bases between them. The CDR3 is CASRGSAYYGYTF. Written as DNA, the CDR3 is TGTGCCAGCAGGGGCAGCGCTTACTATGGCTACACCTTC.

This rearrangement joins TRBV20-1 to TRBJ1-5; D might be TRBD1 (5 bases). The V end was cut by 5 bases, the J end by 4 bases, with 18 bases between. The CDR3 is 15 residues long. The V gene's germline CDR1 is DFQATT and CDR2 SNEGSKA (reference sequence). The CDR3 DNA reads as TGCAGTGCTTGGAGCCAGGGTTATCAGAATCAGCCCCAGCATTTT. Amino acid sequence: CSAWSQGYQNQPQHF.

The chain has TRBV20-1 and TRBJ2-1, with D unclear. Per the germline V gene, CDR1 is DFQATT and CDR2 is SNEGSKA (reference sequence). V was cut by 5 bases and J by 3 bases, with 5 bases left in between. The CDR3 length is 11 residues. The CDR3 DNA follows: TGCAGTGCTTACCTCTACAATGAGCAGTTCTTC. As protein: CSAYLYNEQFF.

This chain joins TRBV7-9 and TRBJ2-2; tentatively, D is TRBD1 (5 bases). The CDR3 is 15 residues long. Germline CDR1 and CDR2: SEHNR and FQNEAQ (reference sequence). Trimming pared 5 bases from V and 1 base from J, leaving 11 bases between. The CDR3: CASSTTTGNTGELFF. The CDR3 bases are TGTGCCAGCAGCACTACCACAGGGAACACCGGGGAGCTGTTTTTT.